A single sample gave rise to the 13 T cell receptor beta chains below, sequenced in a study of blood T cell repertoires in COVID-19. The repertoire was sequenced with immunoSEQ multiplex PCR; TCRdb's copy has only in-frame clones and lacks some. The data contain about 340,000 clones, about 86% of them singletons. Source material: peripheral blood. The receptors here all came from a man aged 30 to 39 with active or convalescent COVID-19.

The genes are TRBV6-5 and TRBJ1-5, with D perhaps matching TRBD1 (5 bases). The CDR3 is 15 amino acids. The germline V and J ends were trimmed by 6 bases and 3 bases, with 15 bases remaining between them. Germline CDR1 MNHEY, CDR2 SVGAGI. CDR3 nucleotide sequence: TGTGCCAGCAGCAACCTGGGACTGGCCAATCAGCCCCAGCATTTT. This encodes CASSNLGLANQPQHF.

The chain combines TRBV7-2 with TRBJ2-3; 7 nucleotides align to TRBD2. CDR1 and CDR2 from the germline V gene are SGHTA and FQGNSA. CDR3 size: 16 residues. J was trimmed by 1 base and V by 0 bases; bases with no gene match: 4. The CDR3 spells CASSLALAGGTDTQYF. Written as DNA, the CDR3 is TGTGCCAGCAGCTTAGCCTTGGCGGGGGGCACAGATACGCAGTATTTT.

V and J are TRBV30 and TRBJ1-5, with D possibly TRBD1 on 6 matching bases. Germline values: CDR1 GTSNPN, CDR2 SVGIG (reference sequence). The CDR3 contains 14 residues. The V and J ends lost 1 base and 2 bases respectively, with 9 bases between them. DNA of the CDR3: TGTGCCTGGAGTGGGAAGGGGGGCAATCAGCCCCAGCATTTT. This gives the protein CAWSGKGGNQPQHF.

The J gene is TRBJ1-6, the V gene TRBV5-5, with 7 bases matching TRBD1. The CDR3 has 14 residues. Trimming took 3 bases from V and 7 from J; bases not matched to a gene: 4. CDR1 and CDR2 (germline): SGHKS, YYEKEE (reference sequence). The CDR3 DNA is TGTGCCAGCAGCTCCGGGACAGCCAATTCACCCCTCCACTTT. The encoded protein is CASSSGTANSPLHF.

The chain combines TRBV6-6 with TRBJ2-1, with 10 positions matching TRBD2. Germline loops: CDR1 MNHNY, CDR2 SVGAGI (reference sequence). This CDR3 spans 15 amino acids. V was clipped by 2 bases and J by 9 bases; unmatched bases: 7. The CDR3 here is CASSYGAGGPGEQFF. In DNA form, the CDR3 reads TGTGCCAGCAGTTACGGAGCGGGAGGGCCAGGTGAGCAGTTCTTC.

The chain employs TRBV12-3 or TRBV12-4 and TRBJ1-2; the D gene is possibly TRBD1 (6 bases). V dropped 6 bases and J dropped 8 bases, with 13 bases sitting between them. The CDR3 has 12 amino acids. CDR3 nucleotides: TGTGCCAGCAGCCTGGGGGGGGGCGGCTACACCTTC. It specifies CASSLGGGGYTF.

The chain joins TRBV30 to TRBJ2-1; D uncertain. Between the trimmed V and J ends, which lost 5 bases and 5 bases, there was a span of 7 bases. Germline CDR1 GTSNPN, CDR2 SVGIG (reference sequence). The CDR3 totals 11 residues. CDR3 sequence reads: CAWGYNNEQFF. The CDR3 DNA reads TGTGCCTGGGGTTACAACAATGAGCAGTTCTTC. The whole variable domain, filled in from reference TRBV30 and TRBJ2-1, reads SQTIHQWPATLVQPVGSPLSLECTVEGTSNPNLYWYRQAAGRGLQLLFYSVGIGQISSEVPQNLSASRPQDRQFILSSKKLLLSDSGFYLCAWGYNNEQFFGPGTRLTVL.

V usage is TRBV30 and J usage is TRBJ1-4; TRBD1 agrees at 7 bases. The CDR3 is 11 residues long. Germline V CDR1 and CDR2: GTSNPN, SVGIG (reference sequence). After removal of 5 bases from V and 6 bases from J, the junction contained 0 bases not matched to a gene. CDR3 amino acids: CAWDRDEKLFF. CDR3 coding DNA: TGTGCCTGGGACAGGGATGAAAAACTGTTTTTT.

This sequence joins TRBV12-3 or TRBV12-4 and TRBJ2-1; 7 bases align to TRBD1. J lost 8 bases, V lost 5 bases, and 6 bases had no gene match. CDR3 length: 13 residues. Written as DNA, the CDR3 is TGTGCCAGCAGTCAGCCGACAGGGTATGAGCAGTTCTTC. Protein product: CASSQPTGYEQFF.

The rearrangement links TRBV29-1 to TRBJ2-5; weak D call: TRBD2 (6 bases). V was pared by 4 bases and J by 1 base, with 10 bases between. Germline V gives CDR1 SQVTM, CDR2 ANQGSEA. There are 13 residues in the CDR3. The CDR3 DNA is TGCAGCGTTGCGGGGGTGATCCAAGAGACCCAGTACTTC. Translation gives CSVAGVIQETQYF.

The rearrangement links TRBV7-2 to TRBJ2-7; the match to TRBD1 covers 7 bases. The CDR3 covers 14 residues. Germline assignment: CDR1 SGHTA and CDR2 FQGNSA. The trim removed 5 bases at V and 2 bases at J, leaving 6 bases unmatched. The CDR3 DNA is TGTGCCAGCAGCGCTGTCGGACAGGCCTACGAGCAGTACTTC. This translates into CASSAVGQAYEQYF. Full variable domain (rest looked up from reference TRBV7-2 and TRBJ2-7): GAGVSQSPSNKVTEKGKDVELRCDPISGHTALYWYRQSLGQGLEFLIYFQGNSAPDKSGLPSDRFSAERTGGSVSTLTIQRTQQEDSAVYLCASSAVGQAYEQYFGPGTRLTVT.

The genes are TRBV5-1 and TRBJ1-2; 7 bases are shared with TRBD1. The CDR3 is 16 residues long. Unmatched junction bases numbered 9, after V lost 0 bases and J lost 4 bases. In germline, CDR1 is SGHRS, CDR2 YFSETQ. The CDR3 DNA sequence: TGCGCCAGCAGCTTGGACAGGGGTAATACGGGCTATGGCTACACCTTC. It encodes CASSLDRGNTGYGYTF. Looking up the rest from reference TRBV5-1 and TRBJ1-2 gives the full variable domain: KAGVTQTPRYLIKTRGQQVTLSCSPISGHRSVSWYQQTPGQGLQFLFEYFSETQRNKGNFPGRFSGRQFSNSRSEMNVSTLELGDSALYLCASSLDRGNTGYGYTFGSGTRLTVV.

The rearrangement links TRBV19 to TRBJ2-2; 9 nucleotides match TRBD2. The CDR3 runs 14 residues. Germline CDR1 reads LNHDA; CDR2 reads SQIVND (reference sequence). J lost 5 bases, V lost 7 bases, and 5 bases had no gene match. In nucleotides, the CDR3 is TGTGCCAGTAATGGCCTAGCGGGAACCGGGGAGCTGTTTTTT. Residues: CASNGLAGTGELFF.